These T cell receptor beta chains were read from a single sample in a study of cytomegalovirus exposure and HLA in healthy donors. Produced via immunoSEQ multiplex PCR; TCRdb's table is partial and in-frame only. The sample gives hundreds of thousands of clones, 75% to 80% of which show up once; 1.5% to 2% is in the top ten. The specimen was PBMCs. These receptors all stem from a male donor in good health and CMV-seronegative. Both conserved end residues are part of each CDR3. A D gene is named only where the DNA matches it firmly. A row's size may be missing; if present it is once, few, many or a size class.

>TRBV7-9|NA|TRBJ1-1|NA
TGTGCCAGCAGCTCGCCTCCGGGTGGCGTTTCCTTT
CASSSPPGGVSF
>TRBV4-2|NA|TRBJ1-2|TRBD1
TGTGCCAGCAGGGGGACAGCAGGATTAGACTATGGCTACACCTTC
CASRGTAGLDYGYTF
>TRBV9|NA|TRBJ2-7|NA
TGTGCCAGCAGCGCTAATACTGGTTCCTCCTACGAGCAGTACTTC
CASSANTGSSYEQYF
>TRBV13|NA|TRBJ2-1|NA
TGTGCCAGCAGCTTAAGGGGGAATGAGCAGTTCTTC
CASSLRGNEQFF
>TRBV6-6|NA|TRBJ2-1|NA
TGTGCCAGCAGTTACTCGGTGGTACAGGACAATGAGCAGTTCTTC
CASSYSVVQDNEQFF
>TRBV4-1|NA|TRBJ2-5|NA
TGCGCCAGCAGCCAAAGCAGGGTAGCAGAGACCCAGTACTTC
CASSQSRVAETQYF
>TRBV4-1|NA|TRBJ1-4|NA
TGCGCCAGCAGCGCGCAAGTGGAAAAACTGTTTTTT
CASSAQVEKLFF
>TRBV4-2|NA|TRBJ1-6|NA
TGTGCCAGCAGCCAAGGACAGTATAATTCACCCCTCCACTTT
CASSQGQYNSPLHF
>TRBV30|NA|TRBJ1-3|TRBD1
TGTGCCTGGATCACCGGGACAGGAAGGCCGGGAAACACCATATATTTT
CAWITGTGRPGNTIYF
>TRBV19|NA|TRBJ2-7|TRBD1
TGTGCCAGTAGTATGGGACAGGGGGCGTTCAGGTACGAGCAGTACTTC
CASSMGQGAFRYEQYF
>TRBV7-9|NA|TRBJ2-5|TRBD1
TGTGCCAGCAGCCCAGACAGGGCCCCGGAGACCCAGTACTTC
CASSPDRAPETQYF
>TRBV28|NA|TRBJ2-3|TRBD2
TGTGCCAGCAGAACTAGCGGGGTGAGCACAGATACGCAGTATTTT
CASRTSGVSTDTQYF
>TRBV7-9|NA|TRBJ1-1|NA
TGTTCCAGCAGGAGAGGGAACACTGAAGCTTTCTTT
CSSRRGNTEAFF
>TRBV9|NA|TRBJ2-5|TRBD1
TGTGCCAGCAGCTCCGACAGGGGGCTGAGAGAGACCCAGTACTTC
CASSSDRGLRETQYF
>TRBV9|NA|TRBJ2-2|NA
TGTGCCAGCAGCGTATATGGGGGGACGAACACCGGGGAGCTGTTTTTT
CASSVYGGTNTGELFF
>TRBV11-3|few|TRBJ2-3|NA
TGTGCCAGCAGCCCCCAGGCCGGCACAGATACGCAGTATTTT
CASSPQAGTDTQYF
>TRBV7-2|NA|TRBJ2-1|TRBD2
TGTGCCAGCAGCGTCATAGCGGGCGTATACAATGAGCAGTTCTTC
CASSVIAGVYNEQFF
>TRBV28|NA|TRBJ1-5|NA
TGTGCCAGCAATCGATTTTTAGAGCCCCAGCATTTT
CASNRFLEPQHF
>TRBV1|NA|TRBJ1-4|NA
TGCACCAGCAGACCTCCTCGGGAGGCTACAACTAATGAAAAACTGTTTTTT
CTSRPPREATTNEKLFF